This TCR beta chain was obtained from a study of blood T cell repertoires in COVID-19. About the research overall: The analysed material was cDNA or gDNA that came from T cells, B-cell-depleted T cells, or PBMCs.

The CDR3 totals 14 residues. The V gene's germline CDR1 is SNHLY and CDR2 FYNNEI. This clone was recorded only once. One end of the junction does not line up with germline, which may come from a read error. Per the authors' pipeline: Scientists estimated how many nucleated cells there were by amplifying reference gene primers. Sequenced by immunoSEQ multiplex PCR; TCRdb stores in-frame clones only, minus some. That table gives V, J and clone size, and the DNA gave D and trimming. The table lists about 30,000 clones, 85% to 90% of them singletons. The clonotype comes from a human donor in a cohort sampled during active COVID-19. The rearrangement uses TRBV2 and TRBJ2-1; 11 positions match TRBD2. Input material: peripheral blood. The CDR3 here is CGSGGTSGYNEQFF. CDR3 sequence (DNA): TGTGGCAGCGGTGGGACTAGCGGATACAATGAGCAGTTCTTC. The full variable domain, rest sourced from reference TRBV2 and TRBJ2-1, is EPEVTQTPSHQVTQMGQEVILRCVPISNHLYFYWYRQILGQKVEFLVSFYNNEISEKSEIFDDQFSVERPDGSNFTLKIRSTKLEDSAMYFCGSGGTSGYNEQFFGPGTRLTVL.